This T cell receptor (beta chain) derives from a study of CD8 T cells in Susac syndrome. About the study: Among the Susac syndrome patients who underwent sequencing, about 6 had clinically active disease, while eight or nine of them were in remission.

When the RNA was reverse transcribed, random hexamers were used with an input of about 0.5 to 1 ug. TCRdb re-analysed the immunoSEQ multiplex PCR reads in MiXCR, keeping a single row per CDR3 protein. This table holds tens of thousands of distinct CDR3 sequences, just under 95% found once. V was cut by 10 bases and J by 4 bases, with 19 bases left in between. The CDR3 is 14 amino acids. Germline V gives CDR1 SEHNR, CDR2 FQNEAQ (reference sequence). The chain carries TRBV7-9 and TRBJ2-5, with D perhaps matching TRBD1 (6 bases). Sequences were obtained from CD8+ T cells from PBMCs. The sequence was collected from a human donor with Susac syndrome. DNA for the CDR3: TGTGCCACCCAGGGGTCCGCCGCAAGAGAGACCCAGTACTTC. Translating it yields CATQGSAARETQYF. The complete variable domain, with remaining parts taken from reference TRBV7-9 and TRBJ2-5, reads DTGVSQNPRHKITKRGQNVTFRCDPISEHNRLYWYRQTLGQGPEFLTYFQNEAQLEKSRLLSDRFSAERPKGSFSTLEIQRTEQGDSAMYLCATQGSAARETQYFGPGTRLLVL.